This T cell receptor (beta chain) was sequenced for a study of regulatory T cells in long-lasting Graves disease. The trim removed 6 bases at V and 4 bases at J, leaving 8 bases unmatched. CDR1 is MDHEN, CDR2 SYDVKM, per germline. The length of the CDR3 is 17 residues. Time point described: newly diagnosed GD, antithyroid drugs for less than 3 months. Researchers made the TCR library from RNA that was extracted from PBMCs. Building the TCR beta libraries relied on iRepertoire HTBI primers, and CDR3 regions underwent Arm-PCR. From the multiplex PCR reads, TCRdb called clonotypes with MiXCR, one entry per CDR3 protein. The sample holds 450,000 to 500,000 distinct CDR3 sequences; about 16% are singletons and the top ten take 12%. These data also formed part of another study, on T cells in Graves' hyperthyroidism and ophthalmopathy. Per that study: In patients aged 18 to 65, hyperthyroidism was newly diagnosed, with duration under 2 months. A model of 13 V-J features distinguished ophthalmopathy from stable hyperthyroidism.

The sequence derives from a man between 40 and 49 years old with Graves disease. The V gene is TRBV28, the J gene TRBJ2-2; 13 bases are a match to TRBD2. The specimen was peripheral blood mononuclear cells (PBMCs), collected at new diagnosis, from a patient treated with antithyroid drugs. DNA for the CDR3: TGTGCCAGCAGACTAGCGGGAGGGCCCGGGGTCACCGGGGAGCTGTTTTTT. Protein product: CASRLAGGPGVTGELFF.